Presented here are 27 T cell receptor beta chains from one specimen sequenced in a study of T-cell memory formation after mild COVID-19. TCRdb processed the 5' RACE reads anew with MiXCR; each CDR3 protein has one entry. The data hold some 270,000 distinct CDR3 sequences, with roughly 14% observed a single time. The sample comprised PBMCs or a T cell subset sorted from them (not recorded which). Source of these receptors: an adult woman who had mild COVID-19 (a few samples of this study predate the infection). Cell type and time point are not known.

This clonotype was seen at least ten times. V is TRBV7-9 and J is TRBJ1-2; D is ambiguous. The CDR3 runs to 12 residues. The germline V gene has CDR1 SEHNR and CDR2 FQNEAQ (reference sequence). V lost 2 bases, J lost 8 bases, and 9 bases lay in between. This CDR3 is CASSLRRVGYTF. The CDR3 DNA reads TGTGCCAGCAGCTTAAGGAGGGTCGGCTACACCTTC. Filled out from reference TRBV7-9 and TRBJ1-2, the complete variable domain reads DTGVSQNPRHKITKRGQNVTFRCDPISEHNRLYWYRQTLGQGPEFLTYFQNEAQLEKSRLLSDRFSAERPKGSFSTLEIQRTEQGDSAMYLCASSLRRVGYTFGSGTRLTVV.

J is TRBJ2-2 and V is TRBV21-1; the DNA was not used to check the table's D call, TRBD2. TRBV21-1 is reported as a pseudogene. There are 15 residues in the CDR3. In nucleotides, the CDR3 is TGTGCCAGCAGCATAGATACGACTAGCGCCGGGGAGCTGTTTTTT. This encodes CASSIDTTSAGELFF.

This clonotype was detected only a few times. The chain combines TRBV20-1 with TRBJ1-4, with D possibly TRBD1 on 5 matching bases. CDR1 and CDR2 from the germline V gene are DFQATT and SNEGSKA (reference sequence). V lost 0 bases, J lost 8 bases, and 16 bases lay in between. This CDR3 has 15 amino acids. CDR3 coding DNA: TGCAGTGCTAGAGATTCTGGCCAGGGAGGGGAAAAACTGTTTTTT. Translation gives CSARDSGQGGEKLFF.

This clonotype was seen ten or more times. The CDR3 bases are TGTGCCTGGAGTGTGGGTAGCAATCAGCCCCAGCATTTT. It is translated as CAWSVGSNQPQHF. V gene TRBV30 combines with J gene TRBJ1-5, with D unclear. The ends were cut back, 0 bases at V and 0 bases at J, with 3 bases in the middle. Looked up from germline, CDR1 is GTSNPN and CDR2 is SVGIG (reference sequence). The CDR3 length is 13 residues.

The chain is built from TRBV11-2 and TRBJ2-1; D gene uncertain. The germline V and J ends were trimmed by 0 bases and 8 bases, with 8 bases remaining between them. Looked up from germline, CDR1 is SGHAT and CDR2 is FQNNGV. The CDR3 has 13 amino acids. CDR3 coding DNA: TGTGCCAGCAGCTTAGATCTCGTGGATGAGCAGTTCTTC. This translates into CASSLDLVDEQFF.

This clonotype was detected a few times. The chain is built from TRBV5-5 and TRBJ2-1; D might be TRBD2 (5 bases). V gave up 0 bases and J gave up 2 bases, with 9 bases separating them. Germline V gene data show CDR1 as SGHKS and CDR2 as YYEKEE (reference sequence). The CDR3 has 15 amino acids. In DNA, the CDR3 is TGTGCCAGCAGCTTGGTTCGAGCGGCCTACAATGAGCAGTTCTTC. It specifies CASSLVRAAYNEQFF.

The table lists this clonotype with many counts. V usage is TRBV4-1 and J usage is TRBJ2-2; TRBD2 is a possible D gene (5 bases). Trimming stripped 4 bases from V and 4 bases from J, with 7 bases between. Germline V lookup: CDR1 MGHRA, CDR2 YSYEKL. The CDR3 has 13 amino acids. Written as DNA, the CDR3 is TGCGCCAGCAGCCTCCGGGGCACCGGGGAGCTGTTTTTT. Encoded protein: CASSLRGTGELFF.

V and J are TRBV30 and TRBJ2-5; TRBD2 aligns across 12 bases. V shed 1 base and J 7 bases; nucleotides not matched to a gene: 22. The germline CDR1 and CDR2 sequences are GTSNPN and SVGIG (reference sequence). The CDR3 sequence is 20 residues long. CDR3 region: CAWSASPGLAGGQLLRTQYF. CDR3 DNA sequence: TGTGCCTGGAGTGCGTCTCCGGGACTAGCGGGCGGGCAGCTATTAAGGACCCAGTACTTC.

The J gene is TRBJ2-1, the V gene TRBV6-5, with TRBD2 identical over 8 bases. The CDR3 runs to 16 residues. Germline V gene data show CDR1 as MNHEY and CDR2 as SVGAGI. Germline trimming cut 0 bases from V and 9 bases from J; bases unmatched to any gene: 10. As DNA, the CDR3 is TGTGCCAGCAGTTACTCGTATACGGTACGGGAGGGTGAGCAGTTCTTC. Its protein is CASSYSYTVREGEQFF.

This clonotype came up a few times. The chain links TRBV7-3 to TRBJ2-1, with no clear D. The germline V gene has CDR1 SGHTA and CDR2 FQGTGA. This CDR3 spans 13 amino acids. V dropped 3 bases and J dropped 4 bases, with 7 bases sitting between them. The CDR3 here is CASSFGKYNEQFF. The CDR3, as DNA: TGTGCCAGCAGCTTCGGCAAATACAATGAGCAGTTCTTC.

This clonotype was observed a few times. The chain carries TRBV27 and TRBJ1-2, with D unresolved. The ends were cut back, 3 bases at V and 2 bases at J, with 7 bases in the middle. CDR1 MNHEY and CDR2 SMNVEV come from the germline V gene (reference sequence). The CDR3 is 13 residues long. The CDR3 protein is CASSFQENYGYTF. The CDR3 bases are TGTGCCAGCAGTTTTCAGGAAAACTATGGCTACACCTTC.

The chain employs TRBV7-2 and TRBJ2-1; D possibly corresponds to TRBD1 (5 bases). The ends were cut back, 0 bases at V and 2 bases at J, with 8 bases in the middle. Germline V gives CDR1 SGHTA, CDR2 FQGNSA. The CDR3 is made up of 15 amino acids. This CDR3 is CASSLAGRAYNEQFF. Here the CDR3 DNA reads TGTGCCAGCAGCTTAGCGGGGCGAGCCTACAATGAGCAGTTCTTC.

This clonotype showed up just a few times. The V and J genes are TRBV2 and TRBJ1-5; unclear D gene. Germline CDR1 reads SNHLY; CDR2 reads FYNNEI. Trimming stripped 7 bases from V and 5 bases from J, with 9 bases between. The CDR3 extends over 12 amino acids. The CDR3 loop is CASMGSDQPQHF. CDR3 in DNA: TGTGCCAGCATGGGTTCGGATCAGCCCCAGCATTTT.

This clonotype was found many times. This chain links TRBV28 with TRBJ2-4; D unclear. CDR1 is MDHEN, CDR2 SYDVKM, per germline. V was shortened by 2 bases and J by 5 bases, with 4 bases between the two germline ends. The CDR3 extends over 12 amino acids. In nucleotides, the CDR3 is TGTGCCAGCAGTTTAACAGAAAACATTCAGTACTTC. Encoded protein: CASSLTENIQYF.

This clonotype came up many times. The chain employs TRBV29-1 and TRBJ2-1; D perhaps matches TRBD1 (6 bases). The CDR3 runs 10 residues. V was pared by 6 bases and J by 10 bases, with 10 bases between. The V gene's germline CDR1 is SQVTM and CDR2 ANQGSEA. The CDR3 loop is CSVADREQFF. The CDR3 DNA reads TGCAGCGTAGCAGACAGGGAGCAGTTCTTC.

The rearrangement uses TRBV6-1 and TRBJ1-5; TRBD1 is a possible D gene (6 bases). Germline V gene sequence: CDR1 MNHNS, CDR2 SASEGT. CDR3 size: 15 residues. V was trimmed by 4 bases and J by 2 bases, leaving 12 bases between them. Written as DNA, the CDR3 is TGTGCCAGCAGTGCGCAGGGGTGGCGCAATCAGCCCCAGCATTTT. Translating gives CASSAQGWRNQPQHF.

CDR3 loop: CASSDGDRGLNTIYF. In nucleotides, the CDR3 is TGTGCCAGCAGTGATGGGGACAGGGGGCTAAACACCATATATTTT. This chain joins TRBV6-1 and TRBJ1-3; 12 bases match TRBD1. The V gene end was trimmed by 3 bases and the J gene end by 6 bases; junction bases not matched to a gene: 3. Germline V gene data show CDR1 as MNHNS and CDR2 as SASEGT. The CDR3 contains 15 residues.

In its sample, this clonotype was seen a few times. The chain carries TRBV29-1 and TRBJ2-3; D unclear. There are 12 residues in the CDR3. Germline V gives CDR1 SQVTM, CDR2 ANQGSEA. The V and J ends lost 8 bases and 2 bases respectively, with 11 bases between them. The CDR3, as DNA: TGCAGCTCGAAGACTTTCACAGATACGCAGTATTTT. This translates into CSSKTFTDTQYF.

The chain employs TRBV9 and TRBJ2-5; D tentatively fits TRBD1 or TRBD2 (6 bases each). The CDR3 extends over 14 amino acids. Germline CDR1 SGDLS, CDR2 YYNGEE. V was clipped by 3 bases and J by 2 bases, with 11 bases between them. CDR3 sequence (DNA): TGTGCCAGCAGCGCACTAGGGGGGCAAGAGACCCAGTACTTC. Its protein product is CASSALGGQETQYF.

This clonotype occurred a few times. A read error may produce the germline difference seen at one junction end. The V and J genes are TRBV7-7 and TRBJ2-1; D is perhaps TRBD1 (6 bases). Germline V CDR1 and CDR2: SSHAT, FNYEAQ (reference sequence). The CDR3 length is 16 residues. Written as DNA, the CDR3 is TGTGCTAGCAGCTTAGGGACCGGGACAAAGTACAATGAGCAGTTCTTC. Its translation: CASSLGTGTKYNEQFF.

In nucleotides, the CDR3 is TGTGCCAGCAGAGGACTAGCGGGGACCCTAAGCACAGATACGCAGTATTTT. Protein: CASRGLAGTLSTDTQYF. The rearrangement links TRBV6-5 to TRBJ2-3; TRBD2 aligns across 12 bases. The germline gives CDR1 MNHEY, CDR2 SVGAGI. This CDR3 is built from 17 residues. Trimming cost V 6 bases and J 0 bases; bases outside gene matches: 7.

The sample holds many counts of this clonotype. The rearrangement links TRBV7-2 to TRBJ2-3; no firm D call. The CDR3 spans 16 residues. V gave up 5 bases and J gave up 0 bases, with 15 bases separating them. CDR1 is SGHTA, CDR2 FQGNSA, per germline. Written as DNA, the CDR3 is TGTGCCAGCAGCCCCGGACCCTTGATCAGCACAGATACGCAGTATTTT. The encoded protein is CASSPGPLISTDTQYF.

This clonotype was counted a few times. The rearrangement links TRBV20-1 to TRBJ2-7; the match to TRBD2 covers 7 bases. V dropped 5 bases and J dropped 2; count of bases not matched to a gene: 6. CDR3 length: 13 residues. Germline V CDR1 and CDR2: DFQATT, SNEGSKA (reference sequence). This chain's CDR3 is CSAPWGGTYEQYF. In DNA, the CDR3 is TGCAGTGCTCCCTGGGGGGGTACCTACGAGCAGTACTTC.

This clonotype was observed a few times. Germline is not matched at one junction end, which may reflect a read error. This chain uses TRBV29-1 with TRBJ1-1; possibly TRBD1 for D (5 bases). Germline lookup yields CDR1 SQVTM and CDR2 ANQGSEA. There are 13 residues in the CDR3. The CDR3 sequence is CSVPGPTNPEAFF. As DNA, the CDR3 is TGCAGCGTTCCGGGACCAACGAACCCTGAAGCTTTCTTT. Based on the CDR3 plus reference TRBV29-1 and TRBJ1-1, the full variable domain is SAVISQKPSRDICQRGTSLTIQCQVDSQVTMMFWYRQQPGQSLTLIATANQGSEATYESGFVIDKFPISRPNLTFSTLTVSNMSPEDSSIYLCSVPGPTNPEAFFGQGTRLTVV.

The rearrangement links TRBV18 to TRBJ2-7, with 7 bases lining up with TRBD1. CDR1 KGHSH and CDR2 LQKENI come from the germline V gene. The junction had 11 bases not matched to a gene; V was cut back by 5 bases and J by 1 base. The CDR3 has 16 amino acids. This CDR3 is CASSTRPPTGSYEQYF. The CDR3 DNA reads TGTGCCAGCTCAACACGCCCTCCGACAGGGTCCTACGAGCAGTACTTC.

This clonotype has only a few counts. The rearrangement joins TRBV4-3 to TRBJ1-2; 8 nucleotides match TRBD1. Per germline, CDR1 LGHNA and CDR2 YSLEER. The CDR3 spans 16 residues. V was clipped by 5 bases and J by 5 bases; unmatched bases: 13. CDR3 bases: TGCGCCAGCAGCGCGACAGGGGCGGCCTATATATATGGCTACACCTTC. Translating it yields CASSATGAAYIYGYTF.

The chain joins TRBV6-1 to TRBJ1-4, with D perhaps matching TRBD1 (5 bases). Germline V gene lookup returns CDR1 MNHNS and CDR2 SASEGT. The CDR3 is 16 residues long. V lost 6 bases and J lost 6, with 20 bases in between. In DNA, the CDR3 is TGTGCCAGCAGAGGGGAAATTCGTGGGCGTTATGAAAAACTGTTTTTT. As protein: CASRGEIRGRYEKLFF.